The following is a T cell receptor (beta chain) sequence with its context. V was cut by 0 bases and J by 8 bases, with 10 bases left in between. There are 12 residues in the CDR3. Germline values: CDR1 SQVTM, CDR2 ANQGSEA. Clones were read by immunoSEQ multiplex PCR, and TCRdb kept only the in-frame ones, dropping some. The sample has about 12,000 clones, 70% to 75% seen once. The sample belongs to a study of neoadjuvant anti-PD-1 for oral cavity cancer. Time point: after neoadjuvant nivolumab, at surgical resection. Blood cells were analyzed directly, without culture or expansion. This sequence was found in a person between 40 and 85 years old with oral cavity squamous cell carcinoma. The specimen was PBMCs, collected after nivolumab (anti-PD-1) treatment. V and J are TRBV29-1 and TRBJ1-2, with D tentatively TRBD1 (5 bases). The CDR3 nucleotides are TGCAGCGTTGAAGATAGTGGGGGAGGCTACACCTTC. Its translation is CSVEDSGGGYTF.